A selection of T cell receptor beta chains follows, all from one sample in a study of neoadjuvant anti-PD-1 for oral cavity cancer. TCRdb's table, derived via immunoSEQ multiplex PCR, lists solely in-frame clones and lacks some. Here the sample spans 9,500 to 15,000 clones, about two thirds being singletons. Specimen: PBMCs, collected after nivolumab (anti-PD-1) treatment. The receptor source for this set is a person between 40 and 85 years old with oral cavity squamous cell carcinoma. Both conserved end residues are part of each CDR3. The order of the fields is J gene, D gene, clone size, CDR3 length, V gene, CDR3 protein, CDR3 DNA. The D gene is left open where the match is weak. Clone size is shown for a subset of rows, as once, few, many or a class of expanded clone.

J: TRBJ2-6
D: TRBD2
size: -
length: 18
V: TRBV27
CDR3: CASSLVAGGFAGANVLTF
DNA: TGTGCCAGCAGTTTGGTAGCGGGAGGCTTTGCTGGGGCCAACGTCCTGACTTTC

J: TRBJ2-1
D: TRBD2
size: -
length: 15
V: TRBV9
CDR3: CASSVGTSGVHEQFF
DNA: TGTGCCAGCAGCGTAGGGACTAGCGGGGTGCATGAGCAGTTCTTC

J: TRBJ1-6
D: -
size: -
length: 14
V: TRBV6-4
CDR3: CASSLTPGNSPLHF
DNA: TGTGCCAGCAGCCTAACTCCTGGGAATTCACCCCTCCACTTT

J: TRBJ1-3
D: -
size: few
length: 14
V: TRBV28
CDR3: CASRSTGKGNTIYF
DNA: TGTGCCAGCAGATCTACAGGGAAAGGAAACACCATATATTTT

J: TRBJ2-1
D: TRBD1
size: few
length: 16
V: TRBV9
CDR3: CASSVEDRGTYNEQFF
DNA: TGTGCCAGCAGCGTAGAGGACAGGGGAACCTACAATGAGCAGTTCTTC

J: TRBJ2-3
D: -
size: -
length: 15
V: TRBV5-5
CDR3: CASSSNDRSTDTQYF
DNA: TGTGCCAGCAGCTCAAATGACAGGTCCACAGATACGCAGTATTTT

J: TRBJ1-5
D: -
size: few
length: 15
V: TRBV19
CDR3: CASSFGLTGNQPQHF
DNA: TGTGCCAGTAGTTTTGGGCTTACGGGCAATCAGCCCCAGCATTTT

J: TRBJ2-1
D: TRBD2
size: once
length: 17
V: TRBV30
CDR3: CAWSVSLTSGFLDEQFF
DNA: TGTGCCTGGAGTGTAAGTTTGACTAGCGGGTTCTTGGATGAGCAGTTCTTC

J: TRBJ2-1
D: -
size: -
length: 15
V: TRBV6-4
CDR3: CASSDSGGAYNEQFF
DNA: TGTGCCAGCAGTGACTCTGGGGGGGCTTACAATGAGCAGTTCTTC

J: TRBJ1-1
D: -
size: few
length: 13
V: TRBV14
CDR3: CASSADWNTEAFF
DNA: TGTGCCAGCAGCGCGGACTGGAACACTGAGGCTTTCTTT

J: TRBJ2-2
D: -
size: -
length: 16
V: TRBV9
CDR3: CASSVGQTTNTGELFF
DNA: TGTGCCAGCAGCGTAGGACAGACTACGAACACCGGGGAGCTGTTTTTT

J: TRBJ1-5
D: -
size: -
length: 15
V: TRBV19
CDR3: CASSIGRGPARPQHF
DNA: TGTGCCAGTAGTATAGGGAGGGGCCCCGCCCGGCCCCAGCATTTT

J: TRBJ1-2
D: -
size: -
length: 12
V: TRBV19
CDR3: CASSTGQGVYTF
DNA: TGTGCCAGTAGTACAGGTCAGGGAGTCTACACCTTC

J: TRBJ1-2
D: -
size: -
length: 11
V: TRBV20-1
CDR3: CSARDGRGYTF
DNA: TGCAGTGCTAGAGATGGCAGGGGCTACACCTTC

J: TRBJ1-6
D: -
size: -
length: 16
V: TRBV4-1
CDR3: CASSQDSVPSNSPLHF
DNA: TGCGCCAGCAGCCAAGATTCTGTTCCTTCGAATTCACCCCTCCACTTT

J: TRBJ2-3
D: -
size: -
length: 12
V: TRBV11-2
CDR3: CASSPGTDTQYF
DNA: TGTGCCAGCAGCCCCGGGACAGATACGCAGTATTTT

J: TRBJ2-3
D: TRBD2
size: -
length: 15
V: TRBV11-2
CDR3: CASSRTSGSSNTQYF
DNA: TGTGCCAGCAGCCGGACTAGCGGGAGTTCTAATACGCAGTATTTT

J: TRBJ2-7
D: -
size: few
length: 15
V: TRBV6-1
CDR3: CASIQRAGANYEQYF
DNA: TGTGCCAGCATCCAGAGAGCAGGGGCAAACTACGAGCAGTACTTC

J: TRBJ2-7
D: -
size: -
length: 15
V: TRBV6-1
CDR3: CASSESLSRGYEQYF
DNA: TGTGCCAGCAGTGAATCTTTGAGCAGGGGCTACGAGCAGTACTTC

J: TRBJ1-2
D: TRBD1
size: few
length: 14
V: TRBV6-1
CDR3: CASIRDRAQDGYTF
DNA: TGTGCCAGCATCAGGGACAGGGCCCAAGATGGCTACACCTTC

J: TRBJ2-3
D: -
size: -
length: 15
V: TRBV9
CDR3: CASSLTHDRADTQYF
DNA: TGTGCCAGCAGCCTAACACATGATCGGGCAGATACGCAGTATTTT

J: TRBJ1-1
D: -
size: -
length: 15
V: TRBV7-9
CDR3: CAAFFPRRLNTEAFF
DNA: TGTGCCGCATTTTTCCCCAGGAGACTGAACACTGAAGCTTTCTTT

J: TRBJ1-5
D: -
size: -
length: 15
V: TRBV6-5
CDR3: CASSYSSRGDQPQHF
DNA: TGTGCCAGCAGTTACTCTTCCAGGGGAGATCAGCCCCAGCATTTT